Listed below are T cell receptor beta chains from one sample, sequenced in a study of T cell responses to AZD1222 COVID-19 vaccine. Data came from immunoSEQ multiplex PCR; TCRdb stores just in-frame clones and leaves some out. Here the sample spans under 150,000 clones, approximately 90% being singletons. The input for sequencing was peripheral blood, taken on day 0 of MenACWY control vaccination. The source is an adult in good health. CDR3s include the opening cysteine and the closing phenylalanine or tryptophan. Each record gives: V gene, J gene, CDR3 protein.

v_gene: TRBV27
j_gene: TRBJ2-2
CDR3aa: CASSWKGLAGGENTGELFF

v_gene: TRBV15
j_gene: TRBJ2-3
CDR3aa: CATSRVQGDTQYF

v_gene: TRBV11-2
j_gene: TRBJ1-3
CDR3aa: CASSPRLSSGNTIYF

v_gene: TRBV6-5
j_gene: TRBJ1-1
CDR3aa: CASIPDRVTEAFF

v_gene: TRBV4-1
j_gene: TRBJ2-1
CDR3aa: CASSQNPPDISNEQFF

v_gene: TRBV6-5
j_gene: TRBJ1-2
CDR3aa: CASSYAGGSRGYTF

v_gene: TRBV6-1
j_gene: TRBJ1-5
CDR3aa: CASSEISYYSNQPQHF

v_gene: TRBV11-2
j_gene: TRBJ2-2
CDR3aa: CASRTGTGVTGELFF

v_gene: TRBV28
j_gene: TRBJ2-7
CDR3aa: CASTPLGLSSSYEQYF

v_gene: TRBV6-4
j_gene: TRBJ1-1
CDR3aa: CASSDRPDRGSEAFF

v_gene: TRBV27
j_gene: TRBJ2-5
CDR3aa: CASSSGTGGVETQYF

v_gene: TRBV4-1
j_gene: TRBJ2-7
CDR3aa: CASSFRQGAGYEQYF

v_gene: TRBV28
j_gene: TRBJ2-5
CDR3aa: CASTPGGREQETQYF

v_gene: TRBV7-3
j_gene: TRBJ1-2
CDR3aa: CASSPGPRGGYTF

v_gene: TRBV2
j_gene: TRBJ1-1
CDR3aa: CASSWGTVNTEAFF

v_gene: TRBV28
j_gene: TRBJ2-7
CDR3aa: CASSLRSSYEQYF

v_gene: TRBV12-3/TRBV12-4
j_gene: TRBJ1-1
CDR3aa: CASSLGTEAFF

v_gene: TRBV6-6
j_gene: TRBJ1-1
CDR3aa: CASSYSINVKTEAFF

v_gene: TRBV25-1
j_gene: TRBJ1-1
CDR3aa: CASSGLRTQTEAFF

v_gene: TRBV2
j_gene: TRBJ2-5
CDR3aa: CASSEGLRGEGETQYF

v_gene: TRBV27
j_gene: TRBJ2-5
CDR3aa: CASSASTRVETQYF

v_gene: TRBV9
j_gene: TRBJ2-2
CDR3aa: CASSPRDRGGTGELFF

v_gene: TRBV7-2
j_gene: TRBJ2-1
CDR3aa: CASRLSTGINSYNEQFF

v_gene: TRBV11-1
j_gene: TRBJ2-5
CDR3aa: CASSPEGQETQYF

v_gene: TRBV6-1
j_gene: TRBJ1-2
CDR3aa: CASSESGLHGYTF

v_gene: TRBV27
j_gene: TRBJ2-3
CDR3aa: CASHWGSQTHTDTQYF

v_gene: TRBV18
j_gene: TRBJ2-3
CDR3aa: CASSPGQGTDTQYF

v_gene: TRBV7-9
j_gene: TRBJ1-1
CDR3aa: CASSLGTDEAFF

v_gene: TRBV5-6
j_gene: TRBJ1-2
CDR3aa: CASSRTGNYGYTF

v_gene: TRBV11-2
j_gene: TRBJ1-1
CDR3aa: CASSWDRQGGGTEAFF

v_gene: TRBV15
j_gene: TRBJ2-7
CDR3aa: CATSRGSDLSSYEQYF

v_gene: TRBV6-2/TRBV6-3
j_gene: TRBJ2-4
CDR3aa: CASSYRQGPKNIQYF

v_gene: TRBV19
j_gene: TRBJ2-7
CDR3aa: CASSIFYGYEQYF

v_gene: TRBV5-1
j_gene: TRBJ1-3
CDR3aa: CASSLASGNTIYF

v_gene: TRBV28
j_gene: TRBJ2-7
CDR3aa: CASSLPGSYEQYF

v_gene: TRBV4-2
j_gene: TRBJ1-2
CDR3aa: CASSGPGTGVNGYTF

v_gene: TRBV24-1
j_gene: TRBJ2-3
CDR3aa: CATSDTSGGVDTQYF

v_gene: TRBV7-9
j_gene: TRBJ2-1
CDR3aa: CASSLGDRGREQFF

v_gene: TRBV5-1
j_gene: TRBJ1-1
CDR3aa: CASQSPGRNTEAFF

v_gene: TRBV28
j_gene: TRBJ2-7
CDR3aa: CASTNPRAYEQYF

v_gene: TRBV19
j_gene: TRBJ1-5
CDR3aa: CASGARAQPQHF

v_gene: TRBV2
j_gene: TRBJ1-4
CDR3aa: CASSEIRVEKLFF

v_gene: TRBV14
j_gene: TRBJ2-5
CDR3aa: CASSQIQGEETQYF

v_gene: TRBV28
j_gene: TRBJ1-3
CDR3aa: CASSSPGGPSGNTIYF

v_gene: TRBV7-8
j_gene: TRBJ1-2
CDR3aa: CASSLAGGANYGYTF

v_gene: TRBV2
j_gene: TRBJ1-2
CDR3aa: CASSEIYYGYTF

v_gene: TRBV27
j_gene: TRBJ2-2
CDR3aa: CASSSAGGRRTGELFF

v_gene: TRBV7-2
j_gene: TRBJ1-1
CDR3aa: CASSLAGVTEAFF

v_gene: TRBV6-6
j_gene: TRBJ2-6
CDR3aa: CASSKRGTGANVLTF

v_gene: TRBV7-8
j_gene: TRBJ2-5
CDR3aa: CASSPGLQETQYF

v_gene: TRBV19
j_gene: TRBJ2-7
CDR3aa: CASSIAGQGYEQYF

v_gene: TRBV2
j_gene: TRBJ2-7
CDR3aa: CASSELRKDEQYF

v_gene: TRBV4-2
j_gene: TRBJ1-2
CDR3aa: CASSQQIQGGYGYTF

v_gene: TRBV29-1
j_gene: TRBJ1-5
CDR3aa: CSSFERQPQHF

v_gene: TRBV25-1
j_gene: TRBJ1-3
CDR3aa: CASSDGGVGNTIYF

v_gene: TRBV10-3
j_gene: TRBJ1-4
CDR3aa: CATHRDRLEKLFF

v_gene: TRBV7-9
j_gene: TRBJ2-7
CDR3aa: CASSGPSYERYF

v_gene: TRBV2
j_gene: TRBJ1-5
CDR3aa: CASSEGTGGNQPQHF

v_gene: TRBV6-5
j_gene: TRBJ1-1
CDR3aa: CASSYSRGNTEAFF